This T cell receptor (beta chain) was observed in a study of cytomegalovirus exposure and HLA in healthy donors. Comment on this clone: Its antigen remains unknown.

The study's findings and limits: Altogether, 150 to 200 TCR beta chains were recorded as cytomegalovirus-associated. Some public TCRs appeared in many individuals, while most sequences were rare.

This CDR3 is built from 15 residues. V trimming: 7 bases; J trimming: 0 bases; junction bases outside the gene matches: 6. The germline CDR1 and CDR2 sequences are MNHEY and SVGAGI. Produced via immunoSEQ multiplex PCR; TCRdb's table is partial and in-frame only. This table holds roughly 60,000 clones, roughly nine tenths found once. The sequenced sample consisted of PBMCs. This TCR was recovered from a woman aged 25-40 years in good health and CMV-seronegative. The genes are TRBV6-5 and TRBJ2-7; 10 bases map to TRBD2. CDR3 in DNA: TGTGCCAGCATACGGACTAGCGGAACCTCCTACGAGCAGTACTTC. The encoded protein is CASIRTSGTSYEQYF.